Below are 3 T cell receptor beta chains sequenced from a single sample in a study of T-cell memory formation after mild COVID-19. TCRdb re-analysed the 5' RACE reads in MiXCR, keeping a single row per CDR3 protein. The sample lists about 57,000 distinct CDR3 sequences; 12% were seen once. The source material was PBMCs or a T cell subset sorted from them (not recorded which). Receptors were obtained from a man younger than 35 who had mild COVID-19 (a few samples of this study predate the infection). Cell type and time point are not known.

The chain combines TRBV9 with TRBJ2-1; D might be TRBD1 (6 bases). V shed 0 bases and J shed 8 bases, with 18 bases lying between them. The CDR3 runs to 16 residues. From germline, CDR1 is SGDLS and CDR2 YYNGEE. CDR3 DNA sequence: TGTGCCAGCAGCGTAGGGGTCTCGCTCAGGGGACATGAGCAGTTCTTC. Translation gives CASSVGVSLRGHEQFF.

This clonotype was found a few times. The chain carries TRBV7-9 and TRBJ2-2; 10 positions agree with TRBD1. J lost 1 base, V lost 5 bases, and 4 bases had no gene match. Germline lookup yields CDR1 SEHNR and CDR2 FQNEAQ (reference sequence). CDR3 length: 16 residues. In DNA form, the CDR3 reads TGTGCCAGCAGCGGCGGGACAGGGGAGAACACCGGGGAGCTGTTTTTT. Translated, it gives CASSGGTGENTGELFF.

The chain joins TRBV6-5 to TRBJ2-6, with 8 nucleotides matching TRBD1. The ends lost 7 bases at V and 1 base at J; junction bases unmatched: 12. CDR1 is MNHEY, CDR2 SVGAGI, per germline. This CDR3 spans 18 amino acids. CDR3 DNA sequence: TGTGCCAGCACAACTGAACGGGACAGGTTGTCTGGGGCCAACGTCCTGACTTTC. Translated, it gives CASTTERDRLSGANVLTF.